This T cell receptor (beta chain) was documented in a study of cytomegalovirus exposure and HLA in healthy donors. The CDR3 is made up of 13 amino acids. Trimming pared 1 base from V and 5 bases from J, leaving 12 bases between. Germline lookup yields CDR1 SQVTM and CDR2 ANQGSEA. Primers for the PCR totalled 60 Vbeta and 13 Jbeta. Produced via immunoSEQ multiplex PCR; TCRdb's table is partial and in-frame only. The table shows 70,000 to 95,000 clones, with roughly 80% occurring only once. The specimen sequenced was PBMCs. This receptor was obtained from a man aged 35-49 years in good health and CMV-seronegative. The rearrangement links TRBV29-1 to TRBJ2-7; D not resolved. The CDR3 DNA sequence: TGCAGCGTTGAAGCCAAAGCTAACCACGAGCAGTACTTC. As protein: CSVEAKANHEQYF.